This T cell receptor (beta chain) was retrieved from a study of blood T cell repertoires in COVID-19. As for the study in general: Collection of acute and convalescent COVID-19 samples took place in the United States, Italy and Spain. PBMCs, B-cell-depleted T cells, or T cells were the source of the cDNA or gDNA that made up the material.

In the study's own analysis: Reference gene primer amplification gave nucleated cell count estimates. Produced via immunoSEQ multiplex PCR; TCRdb's table is partial and in-frame only. V and J calls and clone size follow that table, whereas D and trimming were derived from the DNA. This sample yields 300,000 to 400,000 clones, of which about 88% are seen a single time; 2.5% to 3.5% belongs to the top ten. This CDR3 contains 16 residues. V was cut by 4 bases and J by 5 bases, with 17 bases left in between. CDR1 is MGHRA, CDR2 YSYEKL, per germline. This sequence originates from a human donor in a cohort sampled during active COVID-19. Sequenced input: peripheral blood. The chain carries TRBV4-1 and TRBJ1-4; D is ambiguous. The CDR3 loop reads CASSPEGEGENEKLFF. The CDR3 coding sequence is TGCGCCAGCAGCCCAGAGGGAGAGGGAGAGAATGAAAAACTGTTTTTT.